This TCR beta chain was found in a study of blood T cell repertoires in COVID-19. Some clones are missing from TCRdb's copy, which holds only in-frame ones; the method was immunoSEQ multiplex PCR. This sample has 180,000 or so clones, with approximately 87% found just once. This receptor was taken from a man aged 35 to 55 with active or convalescent COVID-19. The sequencing input was peripheral blood.

CDR3 sequence: CASSVWGGNNEQFF. CDR3 bases: TGTGCCAGCAGCGTATGGGGGGGCAATAATGAGCAGTTCTTC. V and J are TRBV9 and TRBJ2-1, with D possibly TRBD2 on 7 matching bases. The CDR3 sequence is 14 residues long. Germline-derived CDR1 and CDR2 are SGDLS and YYNGEE. V was trimmed by 1 base and J by 7 bases, leaving 12 bases between them.